This TCR beta chain was captured in a study of T cells after yellow fever vaccination. Findings and caveats of the study: Contamination of FACS-sorted repertoires by abundant clonotypes from the bulk population could occur. Weaker, the secondary response had a peak occurring faster, on day 5 versus 15.

This clonotype was seen a few times. TCRdb fed the 5' RACE reads into MiXCR, producing one record per CDR3 protein. Found here are about 94,000 distinct CDR3 sequences, around 9.8% of them singletons; the top ten hold approximately 17%. With 6 bases removed from V and 0 bases from J, the gap between germline ends came to 13 bases. CDR3 size: 15 residues. Germline V lookup: CDR1 SGHTS, CDR2 YDEGEE. Sample: CD8+ T cells not binding an NS4B(214-222) dextramer, sorted from PBMCs, taken more than 14 days after the first yellow fever vaccination. The sequence derives from a young man who received the YFV17D yellow fever vaccine. The rearrangement uses TRBV5-8 and TRBJ2-1; D ambiguous. Here the CDR3 reads CASILPVRSYNEQFF. In DNA, the CDR3 is TGTGCCAGCATCCTTCCCGTACGCTCCTACAATGAGCAGTTCTTC.